This T cell receptor beta chain was found in a study of cytomegalovirus exposure and HLA in healthy donors (dated by TCRdb to about 2017). In the study overall: An earlier analysis of about 560 of the donors reported over 250 Gb of sequence data and about 120 million unique TCR beta sequences obtained from about 170 million T cells. The study used immunosequencing to profile the T cell repertoires of hundreds of subjects and linked those repertoires to cytomegalovirus serostatus. An early release covering about 600 HLA-typed donors comprised about 300 gigabases of sequencing data and tens of millions of unique TCR sequences. Across under 500 genotyped donors of the cohort, an average of approximately 200,000 unique TCR beta nucleotide sequences per donor were sequenced, and roughly 20% of those sequences were non-productive. In a later analysis, previously published TCR beta repertoires from several hundred donors were re-analyzed and high-resolution HLA genotyping was added so that TCR occurrence patterns could be studied. All discovery cohort repertoires had been generated using a single sequencing platform. The number of typed donors differed by locus: about 620-630 for A, B, C, DRB1 and DQB1; approximately 540 for DQA1; around 610 for DPA1; and around 450 for DPB1. Alongside the repertoire data, information on donor age, sex, ethnicity and CMV serostatus was compiled. The study aimed to test whether signatures of past pathogen exposure could be identified by cataloging public T cell receptors. The study combined high-throughput TCR immunosequencing, statistical association of individual TCRs with disease status, and machine learning to predict cytomegalovirus infection status. In addition to the first cohort of 650 to 750 subjects, a separate validation cohort of over 90 different subjects was used. Roughly 5 DR-DQ haplotypes were handled as single units for association and clustering, since linkage in the cohort was strong. In an earlier analysis of 500 to 650 of the donors, high-throughput TCR beta sequencing was used to judge whether each TCR beta V gene segment behaved as functional or pseudogenic. Genome-wide SNP genotypes for about 65% of the roughly 700 donors were used in a later genetic analysis, which treated that subset as a discovery cohort. The later analysis used no new phenotypic data to find candidate immune exposures, relying instead on TCR beta sequences and their occurrence across donors. Class I and class II HLA loci were covered by the typing at four-digit resolution. Of the 300 to 500 genotyped donors, more than 75% were placed in the genetic ancestry cluster associated with self-reported Caucasian donors. Broad study findings and their caveats: A further reported finding was that TCR beta sequences accurately predicted the HLA-A and HLA-B alleles for most subjects in the first cohort. About 15 rarely observed V segments, including chromosome 9 orphons, were excluded from the earlier analysis of 550 to 700 of the donors because counts were too low. In vitro tests confirmed that a few of the cytomegalovirus-associated TCR beta chains recognize cytomegalovirus antigens. In the study, some 180 TCR beta chains were listed as associated with cytomegalovirus. Some IMGT-functional V segments, including TRBV6-2 and TRBV6-3, could not be told apart with the 87-base-pair reads, so those segments were excluded. Strong co-occurrence of HLA alleles, especially DR and DQ, made assigning TCR associations to individual alleles difficult. According to a later analysis, TCR association rates differed among HLA loci, with DRB1 alleles showing the most associated TCRs and HLA-C alleles showing the fewest. A cluster of highly shared sequence variants was judged likely to represent a technical artifact of the sequencing pipeline. The classifier was reported to diagnose cytomegalovirus status with high specificity and sensitivity in both the original and validation cohorts. An association between a missense DCLRE1C variant and V-gene and J-gene trimming of TCR beta chains was found in a later genetic analysis and replicated in an independent cohort. At a false discovery rate of 0.05, a later analysis linked fewer than 20,000 TCR beta sequences to specific HLA alleles. Correlated functional status among segregating V segments might be attributable to linkage disequilibrium, but an unknown experimental factor could not be ruled out. In a later analysis, several top co-occurrence clusters were reported to appear linked to parvovirus B19, influenza, CMV and Epstein-Barr virus. Across donors, most TCR sequences were observed very rarely, whereas some public TCRs were present in many individuals. According to a later analysis, most CMV-associated TCR beta chains appeared to be HLA-restricted, and the HLA associations seemed to be driven largely by CMV exposure. Broadly in line with IMGT annotations, most TCR beta V segments showed up in productive rearrangements about 87% or about 30% of the time in an earlier analysis of approximately 600 of the donors. The authors suggested that the approach could potentially be extended to other disease states and immunological phenotypes. Because HLA typing was unavailable for some donors at each locus, only the typed subset was used in association tests. According to a later genetic analysis, donors in an Asian-associated ancestry cluster had fewer N-insertions in productive TCRs than the approximately 610-donor mean. CMV serostatus was the only immune exposure information available for the cohort. The presence/absence analyses assumed that sequencing depth was roughly uniform across donors, and that assumption may not be true. In this cohort, only TCR beta chains were sequenced, and detectable features were limited by the absence of alpha or paired-chain data. A later analysis found that HLA-associated TCR beta chains were more clonally expanded and had lower generation probabilities than equally common non-associated chains.

The library was prepared using the immunoSEQ multiplex PCR assay. For the multiplex PCR, a mixture combining 60 forward primers for TCR Vbeta segments and 13 reverse primers for TCR Jbeta segments was used. The CDR3 region of rearranged TCR beta genes was amplified from genomic DNA with a multiplex PCR assay. On the Illumina HiSeq System, the amplified TCR beta libraries were sequenced as 87-base-pair reads. The paper's data handling went like this. Across the 670 or so repertoires, a later analysis counted roughly 84 million unique TCR beta chains, 9.5 million to 13 million of which were shared by at least two donors. A nearest-neighbor algorithm error-corrected the raw reads and collapsed the reads into unique sequences, merging closely related sequences to remove PCR and sequencing errors. CDR3 sequences were aligned to IMGT reference sequences to assign V, D and J gene segments. Each retained sequence needed at least a six-nucleotide match to both a V gene segment and a J gene segment. Rearrangements were classified as productive when the CDR3 lacked stop codons and remained in frame with V and J, and all other rearrangements were classified as non-productive. Following IMGT convention, CDR3 was defined as the stretch from the second conserved V-encoded cysteine to the conserved J-encoded phenylalanine. Sequences without an unambiguous match to a single V gene segment were excluded from the earlier analysis of 587 of the donors. An earlier analysis of around 600 of the donors classified V segments as functional when productive rearrangements were above 56.7% and as segregating when the standard deviation between donors was above 5%. A statistical classification framework was built for diagnosing cytomegalovirus status from the catalog of TCR beta chain sequences. In a later analysis, TCR nucleotide sequences were compared against IMGT/GENE-DB human TR gene sequences so that V and J genes could be assigned. In a later analysis, CDR3 sequences and most-parsimonious VDJ recombination scenarios were assigned using the TCRdist pipeline. In a later analysis, each TCR beta chain was defined by its CDR3 amino acid sequence together with its V-gene family, and reads lacking a unique V-gene family were excluded. To address suspected cross-contamination and a sequencing artifact, a later analysis removed under 600 highly shared, low-generation-probability nucleotide sequences. For each public chain, a later analysis derived a clonal expansion index from normalized ranks of inferred template counts within each repertoire. Generation probabilities in a later analysis came from a VDJ recombination model fitted to out-of-frame rearrangements, and those results were checked against IGoR. In a later analysis, TCR-TCR, TCR-HLA and TCR-CMV co-occurrence was scored with hypergeometric tests, and a repertoire-size bias correction was applied to TCR pairs. To estimate false discovery rates, a later analysis permuted the HLA or CMV assignments 20 times. In a later analysis, co-occurring TCRs were grouped using DBSCAN, and TCRdist sequence similarity was added for clustering within HLA-allele-positive subsets. Repertoires with fewer than 30,000 or more than 120,000 public chains, plus five repertoires with anomalous nucleotide sharing, were excluded from co-occurrence clustering. TCRdb's version of the immuneACCESS table is confined to in-frame rearrangements and falls short of the full clone set. An unresolved V gene accounts for under half of the shortfall where checked; the remainder is of unknown origin. V, J and clone size are those of that table, while D and trimming were read from the DNA. This sample lists roughly 110,000 clones; about 70% were detected once. The top ten constitute 2% to 2.5% of the sample.

The cohort was made up of 500 to 850 healthy bone marrow donors. At the time of sampling, every cohort member was nominally healthy, though immune exposures that went unrecorded were likely present. CMV serostatus was recorded as positive for 250 to 300 and negative for 352 of the 666 cohort members, whereas no CMV serostatus was recorded for the donor in question. Each donor provided a peripheral blood sample, and peripheral blood mononuclear cells were used for TCR beta sequencing. The Qiagen DNeasy Blood Extraction Kit was used to extract genomic DNA from the blood cell samples. Comments on this clone: It has no known antigen specificity. There are no base qualities to consult, and no much larger clone falls within one base.

The CDR1 and CDR2 encoded by the germline V gene are SQVTM and ANQGSEA. V and J lose 4 bases and 2 bases, and a span of 21 bases separates them. The cysteine opens and the phenylalanine closes a CDR3 of 16 amino acids. The CDR3 DNA has 48 bases and is translated from base 1. Sequencing used PBMCs. The chain links TRBV29-1 with TRBJ2-7; TRBD2 is a possible D gene, resting on 7 matching bases. This clonotype was obtained from a human donor in good health. Here the CDR3 is given as CSVGGGGGPHAYEQYF. The nucleotide sequence reads as follows: TGCAGCGTTGGGGGGGGAGGGGGGCCACATGCCTACGAGCAGTACTTC.